This TCR beta chain was recovered during a study of OX40 agonist ivuxolimab in advanced cancers. As for the study in general: The diagnoses of dose-escalation patients were hepatocellular carcinoma, melanoma, renal cell or head and neck cancer.

Method: immunoSEQ multiplex PCR; TCRdb's copy keeps in-frame clones and lacks some. Of 25,000 to 40,000 clones detected, about 83% appear once; the ten largest clones hold approximately 20%. Notes on the study in general: What antigens the expanded peripheral T cells recognized was never established. Some nonresponders also had low normalized T-cell clonal expansion.

The germline CDR1 and CDR2 sequences are SGHDT and YYEEEE. The CDR3 is made up of 19 amino acids. Trimming took 4 bases from V and 2 from J; bases not matched to a gene: 16. This clone was seen more than once but under ten times. As yet, its antigen is unknown. The V call is TRBV5-6, the J call TRBJ2-7; TRBD2 agrees at 12 bases. This clonotype originated in an adult with an advanced solid tumor such as melanoma, head and neck, liver or kidney cancer. This material consisted of CD4+ or CD8+ T cells sorted from blood, taken in a trial of the OX40 agonist ivuxolimab. The CDR3 nucleotides read TGTGCCAGCAGCCATAACCCGGGGCGGACTAGCGGGACACCCTACGAGCAGTACTTC. This encodes CASSHNPGRTSGTPYEQYF.